This T cell receptor (beta chain) originates from a study of Ad26.COV2.S vaccination and SARS-CoV-2 variants. Study-level results: Across vaccine and placebo recipients, the breadth of non-spike TCRs was similar. Reports say spike-specific CD8+ and CD4+ T cell responses covered substantial breadth after vaccination. Using TCR breadth and depth analyses may have led to underestimated total T cell responses. Vaccine recipients had higher spike-specific TCR breadth than placebo recipients.

Of note for this clone: Its antigen is unknown.

This CDR3 is built from 15 residues. V shed 2 bases and J shed 2 bases, with 13 bases lying between them. The germline V gene encodes CDR1 SGDLS and CDR2 YYNGEE. TCRdb's table, derived via immunoSEQ multiplex PCR, lists solely in-frame clones and lacks some. In the table there are about 350,000 clones, 92% of which are singletons. This receptor was identified in a human donor who had recovered from COVID-19. The sequenced sample was peripheral blood, obtained after recovery from COVID-19. J is TRBJ1-1 and V is TRBV9; D unclear. The CDR3 region is CASSVISGVNTEAFF. CDR3 bases: TGTGCCAGCAGCGTTATCTCGGGCGTAAACACTGAAGCTTTCTTT.